This note documents a single T cell receptor (beta chain) sequence. The antigen remains undetermined. The CDR3 covers 13 residues. The ends were cut back, 3 bases at V and 5 bases at J, with 11 bases in the middle. This sample is drawn from a study of T cell responses to AZD1222 COVID-19 vaccine. Findings and caveats of the study: In a largely white British group with more females than males, clonal diversity was possibly underestimated. Increased Spike-specific TCR breadth and depth were observed after two AZD1222 doses. Recipients of AZD1222 seropositive at baseline numbered only 6 or 7. Unmutated variant regions are reportedly targeted by nearly half of spike-specific TCRs.

Sequencing used immunoSEQ multiplex PCR; TCRdb keeps in-frame clones, though not all of them. The table lists about 150,000 clones, around 90% of them singletons. The rearrangement links TRBV12-3 or TRBV12-4 to TRBJ2-7; D uncertain. The sequence was collected from an adult in good health. The sequencing used peripheral blood, collected on day 0 of AZD1222 vaccination. The CDR3 sequence is CASSLAVSHEQYF. The DNA for the CDR3 is TGTGCCAGCAGTTTGGCCGTAAGCCACGAGCAGTACTTC.